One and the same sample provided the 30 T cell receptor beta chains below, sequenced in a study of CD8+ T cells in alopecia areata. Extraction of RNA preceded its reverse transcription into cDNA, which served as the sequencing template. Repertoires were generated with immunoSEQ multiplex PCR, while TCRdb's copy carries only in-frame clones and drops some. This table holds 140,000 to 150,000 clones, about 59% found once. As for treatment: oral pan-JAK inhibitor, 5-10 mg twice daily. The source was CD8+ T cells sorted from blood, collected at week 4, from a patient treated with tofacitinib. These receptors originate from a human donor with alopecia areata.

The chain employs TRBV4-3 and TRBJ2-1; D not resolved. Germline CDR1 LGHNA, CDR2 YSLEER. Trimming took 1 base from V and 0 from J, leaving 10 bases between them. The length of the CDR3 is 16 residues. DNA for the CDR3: TGCGCCAGCAGCCAAGCGAGGTGGAGCTCCTACAATGAGCAGTTCTTC. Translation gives CASSQARWSSYNEQFF.

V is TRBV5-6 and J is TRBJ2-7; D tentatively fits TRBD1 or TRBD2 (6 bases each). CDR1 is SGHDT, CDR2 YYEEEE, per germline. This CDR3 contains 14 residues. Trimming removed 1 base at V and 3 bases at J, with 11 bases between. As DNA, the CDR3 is TGTGCCAGCAGCTTGTCCGGGGGCCTCTACGAGCAGTACTTC. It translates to CASSLSGGLYEQYF.

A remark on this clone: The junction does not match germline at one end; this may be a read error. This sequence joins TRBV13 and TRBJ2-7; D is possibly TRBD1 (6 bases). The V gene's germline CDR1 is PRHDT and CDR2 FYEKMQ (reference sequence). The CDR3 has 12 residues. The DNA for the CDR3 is TGTGCCAGCAGCTCACAGGGCTACGGGCAGTACTTC. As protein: CASSSQGYGQYF.

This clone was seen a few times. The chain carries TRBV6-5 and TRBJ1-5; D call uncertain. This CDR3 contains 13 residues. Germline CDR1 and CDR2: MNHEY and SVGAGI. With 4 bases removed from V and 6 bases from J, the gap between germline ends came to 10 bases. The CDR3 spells CASSLGIGQPQHF. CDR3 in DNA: TGTGCCAGCAGTTTGGGGATCGGTCAGCCCCAGCATTTT.

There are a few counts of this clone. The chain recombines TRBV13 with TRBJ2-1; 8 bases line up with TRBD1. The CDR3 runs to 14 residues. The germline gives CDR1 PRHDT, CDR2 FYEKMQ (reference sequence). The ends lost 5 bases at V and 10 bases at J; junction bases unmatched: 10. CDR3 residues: CASSATGTGEEQFF. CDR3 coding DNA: TGTGCCAGCAGCGCTACCGGGACAGGAGAGGAGCAGTTCTTC.

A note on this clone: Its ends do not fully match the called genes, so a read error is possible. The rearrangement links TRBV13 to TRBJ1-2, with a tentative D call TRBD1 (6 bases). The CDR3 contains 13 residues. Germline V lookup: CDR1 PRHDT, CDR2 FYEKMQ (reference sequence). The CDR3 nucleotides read TGTGCCAGCAGCTTAGGGGACAGTCCACTCCTAGTCTTC. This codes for CASSLGDSPLLVF.

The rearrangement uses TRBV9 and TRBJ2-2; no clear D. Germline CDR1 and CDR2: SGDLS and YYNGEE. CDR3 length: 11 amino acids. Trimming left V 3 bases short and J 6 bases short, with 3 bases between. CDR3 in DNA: TGTGCCAGCAGCGAGCCCGGGGAGCTGTTTTTT. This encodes CASSEPGELFF.

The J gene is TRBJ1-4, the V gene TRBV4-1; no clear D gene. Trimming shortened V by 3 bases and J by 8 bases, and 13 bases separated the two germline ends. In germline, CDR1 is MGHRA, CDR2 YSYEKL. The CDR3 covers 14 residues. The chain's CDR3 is CASSQPETAEKLFF. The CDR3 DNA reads TGCGCCAGCAGCCAGCCCGAGACTGCCGAAAAACTGTTTTTT.

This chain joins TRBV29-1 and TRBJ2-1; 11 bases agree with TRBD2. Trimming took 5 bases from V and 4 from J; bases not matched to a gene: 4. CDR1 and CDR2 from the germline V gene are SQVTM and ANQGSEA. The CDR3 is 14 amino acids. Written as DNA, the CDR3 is TGCAGCGTTATGACTAGCGGGGCTTACAATGAGCAGTTCTTC. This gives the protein CSVMTSGAYNEQFF.

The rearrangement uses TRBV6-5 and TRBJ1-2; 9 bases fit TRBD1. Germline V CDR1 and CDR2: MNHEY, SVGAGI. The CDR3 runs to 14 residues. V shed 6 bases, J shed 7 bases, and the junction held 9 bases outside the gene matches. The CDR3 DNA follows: TGTGCCAGCAGCCCCGGGACAGGGTTAATTGGCTACACCTTC. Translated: CASSPGTGLIGYTF.

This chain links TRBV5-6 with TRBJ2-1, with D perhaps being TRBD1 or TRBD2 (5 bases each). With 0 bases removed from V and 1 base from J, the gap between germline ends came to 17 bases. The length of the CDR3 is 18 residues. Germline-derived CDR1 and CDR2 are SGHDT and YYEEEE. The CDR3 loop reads CASSLVAGTPGSYNEQFF. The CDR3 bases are TGTGCCAGCAGCTTGGTTGCAGGGACCCCGGGGTCCTACAATGAGCAGTTCTTC.

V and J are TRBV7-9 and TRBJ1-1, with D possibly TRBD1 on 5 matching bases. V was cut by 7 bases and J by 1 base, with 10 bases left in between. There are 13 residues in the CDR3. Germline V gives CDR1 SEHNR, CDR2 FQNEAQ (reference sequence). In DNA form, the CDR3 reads TGTGCCAGCACCGAGGGGCAGAACACTGAAGCTTTCTTT. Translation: CASTEGQNTEAFF.

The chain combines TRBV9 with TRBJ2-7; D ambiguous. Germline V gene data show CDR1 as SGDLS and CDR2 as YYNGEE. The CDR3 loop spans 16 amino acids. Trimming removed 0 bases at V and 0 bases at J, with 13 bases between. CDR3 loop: CASSVAGTASSYEQYF. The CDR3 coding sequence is TGTGCCAGCAGCGTAGCTGGAACGGCGAGCTCCTACGAGCAGTACTTC.

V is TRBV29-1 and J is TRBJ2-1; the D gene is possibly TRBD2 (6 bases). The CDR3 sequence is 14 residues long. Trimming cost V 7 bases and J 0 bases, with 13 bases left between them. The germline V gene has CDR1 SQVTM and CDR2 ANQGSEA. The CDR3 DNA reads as TGCAGCGGGGACCGGGACTCCTCCTACAATGAGCAGTTCTTC. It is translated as CSGDRDSSYNEQFF.

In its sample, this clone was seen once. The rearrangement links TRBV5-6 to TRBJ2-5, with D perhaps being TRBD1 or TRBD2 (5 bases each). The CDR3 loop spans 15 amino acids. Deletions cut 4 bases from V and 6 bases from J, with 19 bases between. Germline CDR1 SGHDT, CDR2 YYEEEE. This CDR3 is CASSKTGTELQTQYF. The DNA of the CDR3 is TGTGCCAGCAGCAAAACCGGGACGGAACTACAGACCCAGTACTTC.

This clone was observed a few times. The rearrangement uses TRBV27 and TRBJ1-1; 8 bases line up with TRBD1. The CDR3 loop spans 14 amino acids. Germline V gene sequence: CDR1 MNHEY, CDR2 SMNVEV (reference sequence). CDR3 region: CAASTGDRYTEAFF. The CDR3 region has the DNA TGTGCGGCCTCGACAGGGGACCGGTACACTGAAGCTTTCTTT.

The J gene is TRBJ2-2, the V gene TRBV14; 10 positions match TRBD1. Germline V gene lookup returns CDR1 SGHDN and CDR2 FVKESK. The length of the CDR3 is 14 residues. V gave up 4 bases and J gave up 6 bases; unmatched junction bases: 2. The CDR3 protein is CASSRGQGAGELFF. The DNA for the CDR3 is TGTGCCAGCAGCCGAGGACAGGGGGCCGGGGAGCTGTTTTTT.

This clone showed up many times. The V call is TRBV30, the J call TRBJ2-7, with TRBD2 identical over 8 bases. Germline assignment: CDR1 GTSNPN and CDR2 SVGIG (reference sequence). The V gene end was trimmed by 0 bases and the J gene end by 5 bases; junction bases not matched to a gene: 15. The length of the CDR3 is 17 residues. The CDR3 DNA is TGTGCCTGGAGTGTCGACCCCGCGGGGGGCCGAATCGACGAGCAGTACTTC. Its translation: CAWSVDPAGGRIDEQYF.

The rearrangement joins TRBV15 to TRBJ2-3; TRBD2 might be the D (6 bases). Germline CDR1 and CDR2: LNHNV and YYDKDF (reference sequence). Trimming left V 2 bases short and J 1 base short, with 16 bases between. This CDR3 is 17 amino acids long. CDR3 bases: TGTGCCACCAGCAGACTACCGGGAGAGGCCCGCACAGATACGCAGTATTTT. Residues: CATSRLPGEARTDTQYF.

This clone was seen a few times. The CDR3 reads CASSFSGQGSDEQFF. CDR3 DNA sequence: TGTGCCAGCAGCTTCTCGGGCCAGGGGTCCGATGAGCAGTTCTTC. The chain uses TRBV11-1 and TRBJ2-1; D may be TRBD1 (6 bases). This CDR3 contains 15 residues. Looked up from germline, CDR1 is SGHAT and CDR2 is FQDESV (reference sequence). V was trimmed by 3 bases and J by 8 bases, leaving 17 bases between them.

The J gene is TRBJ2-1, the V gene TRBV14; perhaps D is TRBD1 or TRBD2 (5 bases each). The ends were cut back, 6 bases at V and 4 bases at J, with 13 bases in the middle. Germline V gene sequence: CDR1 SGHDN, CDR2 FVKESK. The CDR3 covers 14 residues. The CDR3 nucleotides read TGTGCCAGCAGGGGGACGGATTCATACAATGAGCAGTTCTTC. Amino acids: CASRGTDSYNEQFF.

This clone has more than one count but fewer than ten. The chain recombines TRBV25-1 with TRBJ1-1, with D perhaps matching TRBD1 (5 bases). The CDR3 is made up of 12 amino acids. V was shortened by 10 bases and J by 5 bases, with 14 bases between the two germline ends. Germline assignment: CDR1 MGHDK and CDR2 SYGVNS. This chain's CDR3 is CATRGVGTEAFF. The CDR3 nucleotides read TGTGCCACCCGGGGGGTAGGGACTGAAGCTTTCTTT.

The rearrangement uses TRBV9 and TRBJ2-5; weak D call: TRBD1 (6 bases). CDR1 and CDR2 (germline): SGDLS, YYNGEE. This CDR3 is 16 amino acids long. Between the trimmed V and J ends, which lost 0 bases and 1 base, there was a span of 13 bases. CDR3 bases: TGTGCCAGCAGCGTAGGAGTTTGGGACATCCAAGAGACCCAGTACTTC. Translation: CASSVGVWDIQETQYF. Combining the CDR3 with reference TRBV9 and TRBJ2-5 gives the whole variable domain DSGVTQTPKHLITATGQRVTLRCSPRSGDLSVYWYQQSLDQGLQFLIQYYNGEERAKGNILERFSAQQFPDLHSELNLSSLELGDSALYFCASSVGVWDIQETQYFGPGTRLLVL.

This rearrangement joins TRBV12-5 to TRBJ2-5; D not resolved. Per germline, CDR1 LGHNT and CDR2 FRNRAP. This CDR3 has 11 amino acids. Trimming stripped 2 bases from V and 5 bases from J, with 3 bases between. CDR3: CASGLMETQYF. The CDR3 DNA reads TGTGCTAGTGGTTTGATGGAGACCCAGTACTTC. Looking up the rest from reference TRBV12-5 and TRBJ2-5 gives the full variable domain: DARVTQTPRHKVTEMGQEVTMRCQPILGHNTVFWYRQTMMQGLELLAYFRNRAPLDDSGMPKDRFSAEMPDATLATLKIQPSEPRDSAVYFCASGLMETQYFGPGTRLLVL.

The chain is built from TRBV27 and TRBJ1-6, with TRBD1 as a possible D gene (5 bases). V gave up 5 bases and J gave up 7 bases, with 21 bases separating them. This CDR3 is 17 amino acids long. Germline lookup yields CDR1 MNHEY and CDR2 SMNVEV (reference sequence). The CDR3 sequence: CASSPNPFRGRNSPLHF. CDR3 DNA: TGTGCCAGCAGTCCTAACCCCTTTCGGGGACGGAATTCACCCCTCCACTTT.

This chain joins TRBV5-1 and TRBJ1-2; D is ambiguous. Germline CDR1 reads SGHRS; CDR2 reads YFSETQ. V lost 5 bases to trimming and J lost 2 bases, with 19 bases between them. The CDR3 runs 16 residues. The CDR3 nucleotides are TGCGCCAGCAGGATCCCTGCAGACCCGGACAACTATGGCTACACCTTC. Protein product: CASRIPADPDNYGYTF.

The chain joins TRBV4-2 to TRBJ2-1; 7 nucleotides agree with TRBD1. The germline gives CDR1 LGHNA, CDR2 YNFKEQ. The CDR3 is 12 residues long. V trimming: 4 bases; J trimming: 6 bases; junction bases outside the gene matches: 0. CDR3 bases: TGTGCCAGCAGCCCAGGGGGCAATGAGCAGTTCTTC. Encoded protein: CASSPGGNEQFF.

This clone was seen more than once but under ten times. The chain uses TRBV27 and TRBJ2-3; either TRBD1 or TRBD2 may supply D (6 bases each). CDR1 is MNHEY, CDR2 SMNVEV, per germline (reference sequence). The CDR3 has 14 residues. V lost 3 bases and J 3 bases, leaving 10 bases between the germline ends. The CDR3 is CASSFTGATDTQYF. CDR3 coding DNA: TGTGCCAGCAGTTTCACGGGGGCAACAGATACGCAGTATTTT.

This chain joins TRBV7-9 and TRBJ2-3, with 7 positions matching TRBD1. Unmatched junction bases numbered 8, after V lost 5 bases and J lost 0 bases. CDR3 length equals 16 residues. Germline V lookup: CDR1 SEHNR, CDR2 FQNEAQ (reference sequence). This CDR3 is CASSHRQGPSTDTQYF. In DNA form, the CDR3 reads TGTGCCAGCAGCCACCGACAGGGTCCGAGCACAGATACGCAGTATTTT.

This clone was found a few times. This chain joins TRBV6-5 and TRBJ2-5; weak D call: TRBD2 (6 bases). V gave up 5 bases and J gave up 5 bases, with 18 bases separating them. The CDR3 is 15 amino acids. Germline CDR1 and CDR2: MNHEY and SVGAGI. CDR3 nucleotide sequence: TGTGCCAGCAGTGCTCTGTCGGGGGAGTGGGAGACCCAGTACTTC. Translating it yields CASSALSGEWETQYF.